This TCR beta chain was found in a study of response to subunit inactivated influenza vaccine. Points from the study as a whole: Authors suggested few new T cells are recruited by each seasonal influenza vaccination.

Remarks on this clonotype: Its antigen remains unidentified.

TCRdb re-analysed the RT-PCR reads in MiXCR, keeping a single row per CDR3 protein. The sample carries about 480,000 distinct CDR3 sequences, roughly 13% recorded once. Germline V CDR1 and CDR2: MGHDK, SYGVNS. This CDR3 region has 16 residues. V was pared by 2 bases and J by 5 bases, with 7 bases of the junction left unmatched. The receptor was isolated from a man aged 45-65 years who received an inactivated influenza vaccine. The chain carries TRBV25-1 and TRBJ2-5; 11 positions match TRBD1. The sample consisted of PBMCs from blood, taken roughly 6 weeks after vaccination. The CDR3 region has the DNA TGTGCCAGCAGTGAAGGGACAGGGGGGTTCGGTGAGACCCAGTACTTC. The encoded protein is CASSEGTGGFGETQYF.